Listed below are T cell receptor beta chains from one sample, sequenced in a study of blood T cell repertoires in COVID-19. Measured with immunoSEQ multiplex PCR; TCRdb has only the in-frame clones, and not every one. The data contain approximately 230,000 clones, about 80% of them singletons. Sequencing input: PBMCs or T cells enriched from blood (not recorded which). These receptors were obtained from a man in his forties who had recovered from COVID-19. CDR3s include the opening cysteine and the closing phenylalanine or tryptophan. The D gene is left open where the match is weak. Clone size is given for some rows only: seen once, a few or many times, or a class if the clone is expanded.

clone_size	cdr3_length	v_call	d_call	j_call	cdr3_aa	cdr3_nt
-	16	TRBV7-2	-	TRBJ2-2	CASSLSIGANTGELFF	TGTGCCAGCAGCTTAAGTATCGGAGCGAACACCGGGGAGCTGTTTTTT
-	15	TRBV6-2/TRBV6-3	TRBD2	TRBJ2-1	CASSDRTSGYNEQFF	TGTGCCAGCAGCGATCGGACTAGCGGTTACAATGAGCAGTTCTTC
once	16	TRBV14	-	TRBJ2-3	CASSERGGRFTDTQYF	TGTGCCAGCAGCGAAAGGGGCGGACGGTTCACAGATACGCAGTATTTT
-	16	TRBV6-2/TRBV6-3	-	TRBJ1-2	CASSYSREGIIYGYTF	TGTGCCAGCAGTTACTCGAGAGAGGGTATTATCTATGGCTACACCTTC
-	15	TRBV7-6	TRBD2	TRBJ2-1	CASSPLGTSGNEQFF	TGTGCCAGCAGCCCGTTGGGGACTAGCGGCAATGAGCAGTTCTTC
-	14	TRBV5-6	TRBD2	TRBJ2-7	CASSLVAGVEEQYF	TGTGCCAGCAGCTTGGTAGCGGGGGTAGAAGAGCAGTACTTC
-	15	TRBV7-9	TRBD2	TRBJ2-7	CASSLVRGGSVEQYF	TGTGCCAGCAGCTTAGTCCGGGGGGGCAGCGTCGAGCAGTACTTC
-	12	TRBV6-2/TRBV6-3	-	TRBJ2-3	CASSRRTDTQYF	TGTGCCAGCAGCAGGAGGACAGATACGCAGTATTTT
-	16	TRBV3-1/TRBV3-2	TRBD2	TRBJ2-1	CASSQGFPGGDHEQFF	TGTGCCAGCAGCCAAGGGTTCCCGGGGGGGGATCATGAGCAGTTCTTC
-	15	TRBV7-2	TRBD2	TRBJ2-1	CASSLAGLAANEQFF	TGTGCCAGCAGCTTAGCAGGACTAGCGGCAAATGAGCAGTTCTTC
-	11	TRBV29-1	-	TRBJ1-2	CSVDSQYGYTF	TGCAGCGTTGACTCCCAGTATGGCTACACCTTC
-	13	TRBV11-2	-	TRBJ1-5	CASSPDRNQPQHF	TGTGCCAGCAGCCCTGACAGGAATCAGCCCCAGCATTTT
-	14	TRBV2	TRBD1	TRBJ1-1	CASSPGQGNTEAFF	TGTGCCAGCAGCCCGGGACAGGGAAACACTGAAGCTTTCTTT
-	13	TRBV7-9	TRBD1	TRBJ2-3	CASRDRGSDTQYF	TGTGCCAGCAGGGACAGGGGCTCGGATACGCAGTATTTT
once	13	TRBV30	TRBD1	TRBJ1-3	CAWRQDRDSTIYF	TGTGCCTGGAGACAGGACAGGGATAGCACCATATATTTT
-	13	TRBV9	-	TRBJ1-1	CASCSGGNTEAFF	TGTGCCAGCTGCTCCGGGGGGAACACTGAAGCTTTCTTT
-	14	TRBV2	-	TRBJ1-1	CASSLGRENTEAFF	TGTGCCAGCAGTCTGGGCAGGGAGAACACTGAAGCTTTCTTT
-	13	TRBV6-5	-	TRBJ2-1	CASSLGPDNEQFF	TGTGCCAGCAGCCTCGGTCCCGACAATGAGCAGTTCTTC
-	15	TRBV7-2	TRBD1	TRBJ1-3	CASSLTPGQGVAIYF	TGTGCCAGCAGCTTAACCCCGGGACAGGGGGTTGCCATATATTTT
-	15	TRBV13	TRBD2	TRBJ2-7	CASSPRLAGGYEQYF	TGTGCCAGCAGCCCCCGACTAGCGGGAGGGTACGAGCAGTACTTC
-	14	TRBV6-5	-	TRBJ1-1	CASTTTNTNTEAFF	TGTGCCAGCACCACCACAAACACAAACACTGAAGCTTTCTTT
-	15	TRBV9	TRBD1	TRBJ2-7	CASSVGQGALGEQYF	TGTGCCAGCAGCGTAGGACAGGGGGCTCTGGGCGAGCAGTACTTC
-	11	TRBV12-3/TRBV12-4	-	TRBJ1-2	CAMYRVGGYTF	TGTGCCATGTACAGGGTCGGTGGCTACACCTTC